This TCR beta chain was recorded in a study of blood T cells in healthy people across ages. A second PCR of 7 to 11 cycles used a sample-barcoded 5' primer and a J-beta primer mix. One entry per CDR3 protein results from TCRdb running MiXCR on the 5' RACE reads. The profile shows about 830,000 distinct CDR3 sequences, nearly 60% of them singletons. The CDR3 is made up of 16 amino acids. V lost 0 bases and J lost 4; bases outside the gene matches: 4. In germline, CDR1 is LGHNA, CDR2 YNFKEQ. Whenever a sample was processed, at least 6 million PBMCs were isolated. The count of this clonotype is one. This TCR derives from a man in his thirties or forties in good health. The material sequenced was blood. The rearrangement links TRBV4-2 to TRBJ2-3, with TRBD2 identical over 10 bases. The DNA for the CDR3 is TGTGCCAGCAGCCAAGATGCTAGCGGGGGAGCAGATACGCAGTATTTT. Its translation is CASSQDASGGADTQYF.